These 15 T cell receptor beta chains were all obtained from the same sample, sequenced in a study of cytomegalovirus exposure and HLA in healthy donors. 60 Vbeta and 13 Jbeta primers were used in PCR. Clones were read by immunoSEQ multiplex PCR, and TCRdb kept only the in-frame ones, dropping some. The table shows about 150,000 clones, with roughly 80% occurring only once. The sequenced material came from PBMCs. The receptor source for this set is a male donor in good health and CMV-seronegative.

The CDR3 reads CASSHASGDMSYEQYF. The CDR3 coding sequence is TGCGCCAGCAGCCACGCTTCAGGGGACATGTCCTACGAGCAGTACTTC. The chain combines TRBV4-1 with TRBJ2-7; D might be TRBD1 (6 bases). Germline V lookup: CDR1 MGHRA, CDR2 YSYEKL. The germline V and J ends were trimmed by 3 bases and 1 base, with 16 bases remaining between them. The CDR3 has 16 residues.

The rearrangement uses TRBV28 and TRBJ2-7, with TRBD2 matching 9 bases. This CDR3 has 20 amino acids. Germline V CDR1 and CDR2: MDHEN, SYDVKM. After removal of 5 bases from V and 1 base from J, the junction contained 21 bases not matched to a gene. As DNA, the CDR3 is TGTGCCAGCAGTCTTGACCGGGCCCAGATAACTAGCGGGCTTTCCTACGAGCAGTACTTC. Protein: CASSLDRAQITSGLSYEQYF.

This clone was detected a few times. The chain employs TRBV6-5 and TRBJ1-5, with 9 positions matching TRBD1. Trimming cost V 6 bases and J 2 bases; bases outside gene matches: 5. From germline, CDR1 is MNHEY and CDR2 SVGAGI. The CDR3 has 15 residues. CDR3 sequence: CASSPTGGGNQPQHF. The CDR3 bases are TGTGCCAGCAGCCCAACAGGGGGCGGCAATCAGCCCCAGCATTTT.

This clone was detected only a few times. This chain connects TRBV6-1 to TRBJ1-1; tentatively, D is TRBD1 (5 bases). Germline CDR1 is MNHNS and CDR2 is SASEGT. The CDR3 is 15 amino acids. The V and J ends lost 4 bases and 5 bases respectively, with 17 bases between them. CDR3 coding DNA: TGTGCCAGCAGTGCCGACAGCCGACCCGGGACTGAAGCTTTCTTT. Its protein product is CASSADSRPGTEAFF.

The gene calls are TRBV7-8 and TRBJ1-1; 11 nucleotides agree with TRBD1. CDR1 SGHVS and CDR2 FQNEAQ come from the germline V gene. J gave up 4 bases and V 6 bases, and 7 bases lay outside the gene matches. The CDR3 is made up of 15 amino acids. The DNA of the CDR3 is TGTGCCAGCAGTTCAACCGGGACAGGGGGCACTGAAGCTTTCTTT. Translation: CASSSTGTGGTEAFF.

A single count supports this clone. The chain employs TRBV5-1 and TRBJ2-5; 9 nucleotides agree with TRBD2. V gave up 0 bases and J gave up 3 bases; unmatched junction bases: 9. This CDR3 region has 17 residues. Germline CDR1 and CDR2: SGHRS and YFSETQ. CDR3: CASSLGGGGGAEETQYF. The DNA of the CDR3 is TGCGCCAGCAGCTTGGGTGGTGGCGGGGGGGCCGAAGAGACCCAGTACTTC.

The V gene is TRBV5-4, the J gene TRBJ2-7; 8 positions match TRBD1. Looked up from germline, CDR1 is SGHNT and CDR2 is YYREEE (reference sequence). The V and J ends lost 4 bases and 5 bases, in that order; junction bases with no gene match: 11. This CDR3 comprises 15 residues. The CDR3 is CASSPHGQGFNEQYF. The CDR3 DNA follows: TGTGCCAGCAGCCCCCATGGACAGGGATTCAACGAGCAGTACTTC.

The rearrangement joins TRBV5-1 to TRBJ2-5; D remains ambiguous. The CDR3 totals 13 residues. The V gene lost 4 bases and the J gene lost 4 bases, with 11 bases spanning the gap. Germline V CDR1 and CDR2: SGHRS, YFSETQ. The CDR3 sequence is CASSAESTETQYF. The DNA of the CDR3 is TGCGCCAGCAGCGCGGAGTCGACAGAGACCCAGTACTTC.

This clone was recorded once. The chain recombines TRBV14 with TRBJ1-1; D may be TRBD1 (6 bases). The CDR3 contains 12 residues. Trimming removed 4 bases from V and 5 bases from J, with 8 bases in between. Germline V gene data show CDR1 as SGHDN and CDR2 as FVKESK. The CDR3 DNA reads as TGTGCCAGCAGCCTTGGACAGACTGAAGCTTTCTTT. This translates into CASSLGQTEAFF.

The table lists this clone with a few counts. V gene TRBV5-8 combines with J gene TRBJ1-4, with D hard to call. The V end lost 3 bases, the J end lost 8 bases, and 20 bases lay between the germline ends. This CDR3 is built from 16 residues. Germline V gene lookup returns CDR1 SGHTS and CDR2 YDEGEE. CDR3 bases: TGTGCCAGCAGCTCCGGACTCTTTCGCGCCCGGGAAAAACTGTTTTTT. It encodes CASSSGLFRAREKLFF. Full variable domain (remainder filled in from reference TRBV5-8 and TRBJ1-4): EAGVTQSPTHLIKTRGQQATLRCSPISGHTSVYWYQQALGLGLQFLLWYDEGEERNRGNFPPRFSGRQFPNYSSELNVNALELEDSALYLCASSSGLFRAREKLFFGSGTQLSVL.

This clone was detected once. The V call is TRBV5-1, the J call TRBJ1-1; D possibly corresponds to TRBD1 (5 bases). The CDR3 extends over 15 amino acids. Trimming cost V 3 bases and J 3 bases, with 15 bases left between them. Germline V gene sequence: CDR1 SGHRS, CDR2 YFSETQ. Here the CDR3 reads CASSWGDASYTEAFF. CDR3 bases: TGCGCCAGCAGCTGGGGGGACGCGTCTTACACTGAAGCTTTCTTT.

A single count supports this clone. DNA of the CDR3: TGTGCCGGCACTAAAGGGGGAGACGGCAATCAGCCCCAGCATTTT. Translated, it gives CAGTKGGDGNQPQHF. The chain is built from TRBV6-6 and TRBJ1-5, with D possibly matching TRBD1 (6 bases). Between the trimmed V and J ends, which lost 11 bases and 2 bases, there was a span of 19 bases. The CDR3 loop spans 15 amino acids. Germline CDR1 is MNHNY and CDR2 is SVGAGI (reference sequence).

This chain connects TRBV19 to TRBJ2-6; tentatively, D is TRBD2 (5 bases). Germline V gene lookup returns CDR1 LNHDA and CDR2 SQIVND (reference sequence). Between the trimmed V and J ends, which lost 8 bases and 2 bases, there was a span of 19 bases. The CDR3 is 17 residues long. CDR3 nucleotide sequence: TGTGCCAGTGCAACCACTGAGGGCAGGACTGGGGCCAACGTCCTGACTTTC. Translating gives CASATTEGRTGANVLTF.

The chain joins TRBV23-1 to TRBJ1-2, with 7 bases aligning to TRBD1. TRBV23-1 qualifies as an ORF whose function is uncertain. V was clipped by 2 bases and J by 4 bases; unmatched bases: 13. The CDR3 runs to 17 residues. CDR3 nucleotides: TGCGCCAGCAGTCAAGTGTTAAAGACCCGACAGGGCTATGGCTACACCTTC. Its translation: CASSQVLKTRQGYGYTF.

The chain carries TRBV7-7 and TRBJ2-3, with a weak D call TRBD1 (8 bases). The CDR3 has 15 residues. Germline loops: CDR1 SSHAT, CDR2 FNYEAQ (reference sequence). V was clipped by 5 bases and J by 1 base, with 13 bases between them. The CDR3 loop is CASSRTGRGTDTQYF. For the CDR3, the DNA is TGTGCCAGCAGCCGGACAGGGAGGGGCACAGATACGCAGTATTTT. Together with reference TRBV7-7 and TRBJ2-3, the CDR3 gives the full variable domain: GAGVSQSPRYKVTKRGQDVTLRCDPISSHATLYWYQQALGQGPEFLTYFNYEAQPDKSGLPSDRFSAERPEGSISTLTIQRTEQRDSAMYRCASSRTGRGTDTQYFGPGTRLTVL.